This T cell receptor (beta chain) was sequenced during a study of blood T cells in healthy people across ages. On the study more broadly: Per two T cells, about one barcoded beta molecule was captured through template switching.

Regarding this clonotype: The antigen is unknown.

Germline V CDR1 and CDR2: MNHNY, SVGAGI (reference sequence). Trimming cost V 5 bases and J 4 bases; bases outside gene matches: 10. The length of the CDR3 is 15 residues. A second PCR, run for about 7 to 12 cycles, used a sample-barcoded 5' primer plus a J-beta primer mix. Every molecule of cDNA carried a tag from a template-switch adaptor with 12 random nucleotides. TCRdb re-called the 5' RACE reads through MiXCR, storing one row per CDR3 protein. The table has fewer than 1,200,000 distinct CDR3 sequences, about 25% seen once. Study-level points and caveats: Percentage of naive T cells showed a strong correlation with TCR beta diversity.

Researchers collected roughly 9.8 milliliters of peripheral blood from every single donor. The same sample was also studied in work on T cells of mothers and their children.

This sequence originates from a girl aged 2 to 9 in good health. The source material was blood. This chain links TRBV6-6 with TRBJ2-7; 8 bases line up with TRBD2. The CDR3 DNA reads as TGTGCCAGCAGTCCCCCCCGGACTAGCATTTACGAGCAGTACTTC. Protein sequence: CASSPPRTSIYEQYF.